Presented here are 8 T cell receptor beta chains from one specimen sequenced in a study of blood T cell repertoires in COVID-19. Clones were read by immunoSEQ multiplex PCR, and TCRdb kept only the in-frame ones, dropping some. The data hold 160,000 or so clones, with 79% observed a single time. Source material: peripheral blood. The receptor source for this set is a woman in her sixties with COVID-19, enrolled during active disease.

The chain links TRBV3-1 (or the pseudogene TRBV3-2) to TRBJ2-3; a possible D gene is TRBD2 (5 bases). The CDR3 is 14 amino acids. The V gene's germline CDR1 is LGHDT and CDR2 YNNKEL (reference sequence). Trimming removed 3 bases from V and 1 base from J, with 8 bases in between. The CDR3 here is CASSHRRGTDTQYF. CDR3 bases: TGTGCCAGCAGCCATAGGCGGGGCACAGATACGCAGTATTTT.

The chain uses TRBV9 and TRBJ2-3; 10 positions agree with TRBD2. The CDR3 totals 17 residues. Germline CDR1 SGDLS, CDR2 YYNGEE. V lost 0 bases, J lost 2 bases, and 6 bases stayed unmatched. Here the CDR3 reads CASSVGLGLAHTDTQYF. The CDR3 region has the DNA TGTGCCAGCAGCGTAGGCCTGGGACTAGCGCACACAGATACGCAGTATTTT.

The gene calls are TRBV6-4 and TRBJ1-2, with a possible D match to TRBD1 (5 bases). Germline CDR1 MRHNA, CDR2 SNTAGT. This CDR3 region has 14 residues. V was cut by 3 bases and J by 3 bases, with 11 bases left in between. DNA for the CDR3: TGTGCCAGCAGTGAGGGGCCAGGACACTATGGCTACACCTTC. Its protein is CASSEGPGHYGYTF.

CDR3 nucleotides: TGTGCCAGCAGTGGGGGGGAGGGGTACGAGCAGTACGTC. Residues: CASSGGEGYEQYV. The rearrangement uses TRBV2 and TRBJ2-7; 7 nucleotides line up with TRBD2. CDR1 is SNHLY, CDR2 FYNNEI, per germline. With V trimmed by 4 bases and J by 4 bases, 4 bases remained unmatched. This CDR3 contains 13 residues.

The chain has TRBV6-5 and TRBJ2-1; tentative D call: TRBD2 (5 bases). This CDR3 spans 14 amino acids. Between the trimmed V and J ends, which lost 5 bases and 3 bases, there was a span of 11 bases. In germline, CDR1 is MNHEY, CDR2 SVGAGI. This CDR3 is CASSISGGYNEQFF. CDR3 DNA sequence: TGTGCCAGCAGTATCAGCGGCGGCTACAATGAGCAGTTCTTC.

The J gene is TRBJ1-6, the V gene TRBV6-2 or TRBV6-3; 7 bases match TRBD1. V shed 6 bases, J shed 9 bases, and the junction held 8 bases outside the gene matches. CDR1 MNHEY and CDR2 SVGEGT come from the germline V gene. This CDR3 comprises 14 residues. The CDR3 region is CASSEDRVASPLHF. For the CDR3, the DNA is TGTGCCAGCAGCGAAGACAGGGTAGCTTCACCCCTCCACTTT.

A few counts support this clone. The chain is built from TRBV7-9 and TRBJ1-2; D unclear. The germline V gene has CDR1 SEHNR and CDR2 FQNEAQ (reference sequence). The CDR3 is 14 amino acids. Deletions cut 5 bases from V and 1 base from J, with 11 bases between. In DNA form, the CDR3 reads TGTGCCAGCAGCCATCCGGTCCTTAACTATGGCTACACCTTC. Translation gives CASSHPVLNYGYTF.

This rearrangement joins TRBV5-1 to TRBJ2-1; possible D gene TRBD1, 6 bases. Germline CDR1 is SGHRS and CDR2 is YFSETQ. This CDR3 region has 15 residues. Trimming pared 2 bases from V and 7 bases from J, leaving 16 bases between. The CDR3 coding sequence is TGCGCCAGCAGCTTCGCAGGGGCGGGTGATAATGAGCAGTTCTTC. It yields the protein CASSFAGAGDNEQFF. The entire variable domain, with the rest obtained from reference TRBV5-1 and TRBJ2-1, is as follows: KAGVTQTPRYLIKTRGQQVTLSCSPISGHRSVSWYQQTPGQGLQFLFEYFSETQRNKGNFPGRFSGRQFSNSRSEMNVSTLELGDSALYLCASSFAGAGDNEQFFGPGTRLTVL.